A selection of T cell receptor beta chains follows, all from one sample in a study of blood T cell repertoires in COVID-19. TCRdb's table, derived via immunoSEQ multiplex PCR, lists solely in-frame clones and lacks some. In the table there are 150,000 to 250,000 clones, 90% to 95% of which are singletons. Sequences were obtained from peripheral blood. The receptors were gathered from a man between 25 and 39 years old with COVID-19, enrolled during active disease. Both conserved end residues are part of each CDR3. A D gene is named only where the DNA matches it firmly. Expanded clones get a size class; other rows say once, few or many, or leave the size out.

clone size | J gene | D gene | V gene | CDR3 DNA | CDR3 protein
- | TRBJ2-1 | - | TRBV19 | TGTGCCAGTACACACGGCAGCTGGACATACAATGAGCAGTTCTTC | CASTHGSWTYNEQFF
- | TRBJ2-5 | TRBD1 | TRBV5-1 | TGCGCCAGCAGCCAACCGGACAGGGGAAAAGAGACCCAGTACTTC | CASSQPDRGKETQYF
- | TRBJ1-3 | TRBD1 | TRBV12-3/TRBV12-4 | TGTGCCACCGGACAGGGGGCTGGAAACACCATATATTTT | CATGQGAGNTIYF
once | TRBJ2-4 | - | TRBV7-9 | TGTGCCAGCAGCTTAGTTCAGAAAAACATTCAGTACTTC | CASSLVQKNIQYF
- | TRBJ1-2 | - | TRBV18 | TGTGCCAGCTCACCTGCTGGGGGCCCCAGCTATGGCTACACCTTC | CASSPAGGPSYGYTF
- | TRBJ1-2 | - | TRBV18 | TGTGCCAGCTCACCACCGAGCGGGACCTATGGCTACACCTTC | CASSPPSGTYGYTF
once | TRBJ2-5 | - | TRBV19 | TGTGCCAGTAGTATGGTAGGGGGGGACCAAGAGACCCAGTACTTC | CASSMVGGDQETQYF
once | TRBJ2-1 | TRBD2 | TRBV4-1 | TGCGCCAGCAGCCAAGGTTTAAGCGGGGGGACGAGGGAGCAGTTCTTC | CASSQGLSGGTREQFF
- | TRBJ1-1 | - | TRBV2 | TGTGCCAGCAGTGGTTGGGGGACACAGAACACTGAAGCTTTCTTT | CASSGWGTQNTEAFF
- | TRBJ2-1 | TRBD2 | TRBV13 | TGTGCCAGCAGCTCCCAGCGACTAGCGGGGTTCGGTGAGCAGTTCTTC | CASSSQRLAGFGEQFF
- | TRBJ1-1 | TRBD1 | TRBV18 | TGTGCCAGCTCACCCGATCTGACAGGGGGAAGCGCTGAAGCTTTCTTT | CASSPDLTGGSAEAFF
once | TRBJ2-1 | TRBD1 | TRBV10-1 | TGCGCCAGCAGTGATCCGGGACAGGGGGCTAATGAGCAGTTCTTC | CASSDPGQGANEQFF
once | TRBJ1-1 | TRBD1 | TRBV6-2/TRBV6-3 | TGTGCCAGCAGTTGGACAGGGCGCTCTGAAGCTTTCTTT | CASSWTGRSEAFF
- | TRBJ1-2 | - | TRBV5-6 | TGTGCCAGCAGCTTGGGGGGGCGCGGCGATGGCTACACCTTC | CASSLGGRGDGYTF
- | TRBJ2-7 | TRBD2 | TRBV2 | TGTGCCAGCAGTCCAGGGCTAGCGGGGTACGAGCAGTACTTC | CASSPGLAGYEQYF
once | TRBJ2-7 | TRBD1 | TRBV3-1/TRBV3-2 | TGTGCCAGCAGCCAAGGACAGGGTACCTACGAGCAGTACTTC | CASSQGQGTYEQYF
- | TRBJ1-2 | - | TRBV18 | TGTGCCAGCTCACCACCTTCGGTGAATGATGGCTACACCTTC | CASSPPSVNDGYTF